This T cell receptor (beta chain) emerged from a study of blood T cell repertoires in COVID-19. About the study: Acute-phase and convalescent COVID-19 samples originated in the United States, Italy and Spain. Sample material is recorded as cDNA or gDNA derived from T cells, B-cell-depleted T cells, or PBMCs.

A Seattle source enrolled patients during active infection and followed them longitudinally. In the authors' workflow: Amplifying reference gene primers gave estimates of nucleated cell counts. The repertoire was sequenced with immunoSEQ multiplex PCR; TCRdb's copy has only in-frame clones and lacks some. V and J calls and clone size are given by that table; D and trimming were obtained from the DNA. The profile shows about 170,000 clones, more than 75% of them singletons. This clone appeared once. The CDR3 loop spans 14 amino acids. V shed 3 bases and J 6 bases; nucleotides not matched to a gene: 4. The germline V gene has CDR1 SGHAT and CDR2 FQNNGV.

The specimen was peripheral blood. The chain combines TRBV11-2 with TRBJ2-1; TRBD1 matches 8 bases. The sequence was collected from a young man with COVID-19, enrolled during active disease. Written as DNA, the CDR3 is TGTGCCAGCAGCTTTGGGACAGGAGCCAATGAGCAGTTCTTC. Its protein is CASSFGTGANEQFF. Filled out from reference TRBV11-2 and TRBJ2-1, the complete variable domain reads EAGVAQSPRYKIIEKRQSVAFWCNPISGHATLYWYQQILGQGPKLLIQFQNNGVVDDSQLPKDRFSAERLKGVDSTLKIQPAKLEDSAVYLCASSFGTGANEQFFGPGTRLTVL.